This T cell receptor beta chain is from a study of shared clonotypes between healthy human individuals. Overall study: A couple of women and a few men aged 18 to 49 made up the donors. Whole-study findings and limits: Having only a few donors restricted how much genetic and exposure-history diversity was captured.

Per germline, CDR1 GTSNPN and CDR2 SVGIG (reference sequence). V was cut by 0 bases and J by 9 bases, with 18 bases left in between. The CDR3 is 15 residues long. Every unsorted PBMC PCR replicate was loaded with about 300 ng DNA, approximately 29,000 T cell genomes. On ten immunoSEQ deep assay plates, unsorted PBMC DNA was sequenced. Method: immunoSEQ multiplex PCR; TCRdb's copy keeps in-frame clones and lacks some. Seen here are more than 400,000 clones, about 84% observed once, and the top ten hold about 12%. Note on this clone: Its matching antigen is unknown. It may be a read error: a sequence one base away is much more abundant.

This sequence joins TRBV30 and TRBJ2-1; TRBD2 is a possible D gene (6 bases). The clonotype was recovered from a woman aged 40 to 55 in good health. Some clones in this sample may be carry-over from other donors' samples. Specimen: PBMCs. The chain's CDR3 is CAWSVRVGGVGEQFF. The DNA for the CDR3 is TGTGCCTGGAGTGTAAGGGTAGGCGGGGTCGGTGAGCAGTTCTTC.